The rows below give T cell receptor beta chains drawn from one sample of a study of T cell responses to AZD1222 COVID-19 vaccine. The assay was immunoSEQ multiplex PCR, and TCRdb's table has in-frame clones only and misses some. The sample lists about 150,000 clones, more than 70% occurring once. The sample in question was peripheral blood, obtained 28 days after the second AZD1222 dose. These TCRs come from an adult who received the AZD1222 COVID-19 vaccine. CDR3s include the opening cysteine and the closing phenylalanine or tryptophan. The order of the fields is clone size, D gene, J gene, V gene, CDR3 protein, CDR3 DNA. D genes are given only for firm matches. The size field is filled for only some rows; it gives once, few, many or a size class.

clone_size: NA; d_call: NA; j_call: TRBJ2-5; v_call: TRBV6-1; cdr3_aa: CASSEVGLGRETQYF; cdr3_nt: TGTGCCAGCAGTGAAGTTGGTTTGGGAAGGGAGACCCAGTACTTC
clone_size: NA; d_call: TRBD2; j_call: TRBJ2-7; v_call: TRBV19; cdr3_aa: CASNPRAGASYEQYF; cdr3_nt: TGTGCCAGCAACCCAAGAGCGGGAGCATCCTACGAGCAGTACTTC
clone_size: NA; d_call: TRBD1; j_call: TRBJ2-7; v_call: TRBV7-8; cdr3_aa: CASSITGQGTYEQYF; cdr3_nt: TGTGCCAGCAGCATCACCGGACAGGGTACCTACGAGCAGTACTTC
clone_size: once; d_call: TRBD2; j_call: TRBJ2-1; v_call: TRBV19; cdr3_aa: CASSISTSAYNEQFF; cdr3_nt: TGTGCCAGTAGTATTTCGACTAGCGCATACAATGAGCAGTTCTTC
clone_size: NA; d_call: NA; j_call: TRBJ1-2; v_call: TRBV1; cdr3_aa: CTSSEGIINTPRDGYTF; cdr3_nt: TGCACCAGCAGCGAGGGTATTATCAACACCCCCCGGGATGGCTACACCTTC
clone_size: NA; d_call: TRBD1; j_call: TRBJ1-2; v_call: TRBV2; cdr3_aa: CASNDRESYGYTF; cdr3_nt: TGTGCCAGCAACGACAGGGAGAGCTATGGCTACACCTTC
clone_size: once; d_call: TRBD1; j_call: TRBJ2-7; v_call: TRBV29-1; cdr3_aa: CSAGQEGTEQYF; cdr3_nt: TGCAGCGCGGGACAGGAAGGGACCGAGCAGTACTTC
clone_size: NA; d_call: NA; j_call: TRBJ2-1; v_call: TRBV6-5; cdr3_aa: CASRGPNGRGGEQFF; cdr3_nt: TGTGCCAGCCGGGGGCCAAACGGGAGAGGGGGGGAGCAGTTCTTC
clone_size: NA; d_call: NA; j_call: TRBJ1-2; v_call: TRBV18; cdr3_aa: CASSERERGYTF; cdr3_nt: TGTGCCAGCTCAGAAAGGGAGAGAGGCTACACCTTC
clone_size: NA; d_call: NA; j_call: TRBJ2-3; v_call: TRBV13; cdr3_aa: CASSLTQGMGATDTQYF; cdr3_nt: TGTGCCAGCAGCTTAACTCAGGGCATGGGAGCCACAGATACGCAGTATTTT
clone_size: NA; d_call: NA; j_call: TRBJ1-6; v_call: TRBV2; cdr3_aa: CASSEAIADFSYNSPLHF; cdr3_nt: TGTGCCAGCAGTGAAGCGATAGCGGATTTCTCCTATAATTCACCCCTCCACTTT
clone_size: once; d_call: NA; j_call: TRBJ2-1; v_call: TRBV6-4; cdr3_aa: CASSPEEGPYNEQFF; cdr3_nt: TGTGCCAGCAGCCCCGAGGAGGGGCCATACAATGAGCAGTTCTTC
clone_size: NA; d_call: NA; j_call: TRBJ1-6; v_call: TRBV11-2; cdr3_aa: CASRMPGHRNSPLHF; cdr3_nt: TGTGCCAGCAGGATGCCGGGACACAGAAATTCACCCCTCCACTTT
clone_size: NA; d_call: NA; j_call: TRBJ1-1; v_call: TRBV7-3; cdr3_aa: CASSLLGNTEAFF; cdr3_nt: TGTGCCAGCAGCTTACTGGGGAACACTGAAGCTTTCTTT
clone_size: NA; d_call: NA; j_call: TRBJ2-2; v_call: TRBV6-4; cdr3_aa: CASSESTSDAGELFF; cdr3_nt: TGTGCCAGCAGTGAGAGTACAAGTGATGCCGGGGAGCTGTTTTTT
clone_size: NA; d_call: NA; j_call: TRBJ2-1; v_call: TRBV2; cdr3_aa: CASSYQEEWGNEQFF; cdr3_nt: TGTGCCAGCAGTTATCAGGAGGAGTGGGGCAATGAGCAGTTCTTC
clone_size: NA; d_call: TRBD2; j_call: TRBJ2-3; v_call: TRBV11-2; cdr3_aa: CASSRHQLAGGPDTQYF; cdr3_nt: TGTGCCAGCAGCCGCCATCAACTAGCGGGAGGGCCCGATACGCAGTATTTT
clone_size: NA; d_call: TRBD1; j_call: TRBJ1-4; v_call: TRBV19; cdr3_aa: CASSIAGQVNEKLFF; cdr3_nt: TGTGCCAGTAGTATAGCAGGACAGGTTAATGAAAAACTGTTTTTT
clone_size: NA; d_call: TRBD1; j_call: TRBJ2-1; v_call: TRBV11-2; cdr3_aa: CASTFTGVEEQFF; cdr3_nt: TGTGCCAGCACCTTTACAGGGGTAGAGGAGCAGTTCTTC
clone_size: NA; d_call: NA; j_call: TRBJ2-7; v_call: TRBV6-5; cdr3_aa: CASSYNGHSEQYF; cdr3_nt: TGTGCCAGCAGTTACAATGGACATTCCGAGCAGTACTTC
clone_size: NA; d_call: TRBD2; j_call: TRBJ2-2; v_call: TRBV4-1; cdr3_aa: CASSQERLAVANTGELFF; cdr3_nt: TGCGCCAGCAGCCAAGAAAGACTAGCGGTCGCGAACACCGGGGAGCTGTTTTTT
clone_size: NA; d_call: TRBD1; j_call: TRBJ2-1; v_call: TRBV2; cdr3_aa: CASRPPGQGTRSYNEQFF; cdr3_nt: TGTGCCAGCAGGCCACCGGGACAGGGTACTAGGTCCTACAATGAGCAGTTCTTC